These 32 T cell receptor beta chains were sequenced from one sample in a study of blood T cell repertoires in COVID-19. TCRdb keeps only in-frame clones here, not all; method: immunoSEQ multiplex PCR. This sample yields around 290,000 clones, of which under 90% are seen a single time; about 1.7% belongs to the top ten. The sample was PBMCs or T cells enriched from blood (not recorded which). The receptors stem from a woman between 35 and 50 years old who had recovered from COVID-19.

This chain links TRBV11-2 with TRBJ2-3, with no clear D. The CDR3 is made up of 13 amino acids. Germline CDR1 reads SGHAT; CDR2 reads FQNNGV. V was trimmed by 2 bases and J by 4 bases, leaving 7 bases between them. DNA of the CDR3: TGTGCCAGCAGCTTAAATGCGGCAGATACGCAGTATTTT. Residues: CASSLNAADTQYF.

The chain employs TRBV7-9 and TRBJ2-7, with a tentative D call TRBD2 (7 bases). V was trimmed by 2 bases and J by 4 bases, leaving 24 bases between them. Germline V gives CDR1 SEHNR, CDR2 FQNEAQ (reference sequence). CDR3 length equals 18 residues. The CDR3 DNA sequence: TGTGCCAGCAGCTTACGGGGGGCGGTGGAGGGAAAGGCTTACGAGCAGTACTTC. It yields the protein CASSLRGAVEGKAYEQYF.

The chain's CDR3 is CASSTHLDGAYGYTF. CDR3 DNA sequence: TGTGCCAGTAGTACTCACCTAGACGGAGCCTATGGCTACACCTTC. V and J are TRBV19 and TRBJ1-2; no clear D gene. The CDR3 has 15 amino acids. V was clipped by 4 bases and J by 4 bases, with 16 bases between them. Germline loops: CDR1 LNHDA, CDR2 SQIVND (reference sequence).

CDR3: CASSPHSTPGDEQFF. CDR3 coding DNA: TGTGCCAGCAGCCCCCATAGCACGCCGGGGGATGAGCAGTTCTTC. This chain joins TRBV9 and TRBJ2-1, with D perhaps TRBD2 (6 bases). The length of the CDR3 is 15 residues. The germline CDR1 and CDR2 sequences are SGDLS and YYNGEE. Between the trimmed V and J ends, which lost 4 bases and 8 bases, there was a span of 19 bases.

The chain carries TRBV6-5 and TRBJ1-5, with TRBD1 identical over 9 bases. Germline CDR1 and CDR2: MNHEY and SVGAGI. The CDR3 covers 15 residues. The ends lost 6 bases at V and 0 bases at J; junction bases unmatched: 3. The CDR3 reads CASRTGGNSNQPQHF. The DNA for the CDR3 is TGTGCCAGCAGGACAGGGGGTAATAGCAATCAGCCCCAGCATTTT.

The chain joins TRBV6-5 to TRBJ1-3, with no clear D. The CDR3 totals 15 residues. Germline CDR1 is MNHEY and CDR2 is SVGAGI. V was shortened by 0 bases and J by 0 bases, with 6 bases between the two germline ends. The chain's CDR3 is CASSYSVSSGNTIYF. The CDR3 DNA reads TGTGCCAGCAGTTACTCGGTCAGCTCTGGAAACACCATATATTTT.

The rearrangement uses TRBV7-9 and TRBJ1-1, with unresolved D. The ends were cut back, 1 base at V and 8 bases at J, with 8 bases in the middle. The CDR3 extends over 12 amino acids. In germline, CDR1 is SEHNR, CDR2 FQNEAQ (reference sequence). CDR3 nucleotides: TGTGCCAGCAGCTTAGAATCCCGGGAAGCTTTCTTT. Residues: CASSLESREAFF. The whole variable domain, filled in from reference TRBV7-9 and TRBJ1-1, reads DTGVSQNPRHKITKRGQNVTFRCDPISEHNRLYWYRQTLGQGPEFLTYFQNEAQLEKSRLLSDRFSAERPKGSFSTLEIQRTEQGDSAMYLCASSLESREAFFGQGTRLTVV.

This rearrangement joins TRBV6-5 to TRBJ2-7, with D possibly being TRBD2 (6 bases). V was trimmed by 6 bases and J by 2 bases, leaving 11 bases between them. This CDR3 contains 13 residues. Germline V gene lookup returns CDR1 MNHEY and CDR2 SVGAGI. The CDR3 spells CASRAGPTYEQYF. In nucleotides, the CDR3 is TGTGCCAGCAGAGCGGGCCCCACCTACGAGCAGTACTTC.

This chain links TRBV18 with TRBJ2-6; TRBD1 matches at 7 bases. CDR3 size: 16 residues. From germline, CDR1 is KGHSH and CDR2 LQKENI. J gave up 2 bases and V 3 bases, and 4 bases lay outside the gene matches. CDR3 in amino acids: CASSPNRGPGANVLTF. In nucleotides, the CDR3 is TGTGCCAGCTCACCTAACAGGGGACCTGGGGCCAACGTCCTGACTTTC.

The V and J genes are TRBV9 and TRBJ1-6; possibly TRBD1 for D (6 bases). Germline values: CDR1 SGDLS, CDR2 YYNGEE. V lost 4 bases to trimming and J lost 13 bases, with 24 bases between them. The CDR3 sequence is 16 residues long. CDR3 protein: CASSPERGGPLSPLHF. The CDR3 DNA sequence: TGTGCCAGCAGCCCCGAACGCGGGGGGCCCCTTTCGCCCCTCCACTTT.

V is TRBV11-1 and J is TRBJ1-2; the match to TRBD1 covers 8 bases. The V and J ends lost 3 bases and 3 bases, in that order; junction bases with no gene match: 3. Germline V CDR1 and CDR2: SGHAT, FQDESV (reference sequence). CDR3 length equals 14 residues. CDR3 sequence reads: CASSFGQGHYGYTF. The CDR3 region has the DNA TGTGCCAGCAGCTTTGGACAGGGTCACTATGGCTACACCTTC.

The CDR3, as DNA: TGCGCCAGCAGCCCGAGAGGGTCCTCGAACACTGAAGCTTTCTTT. This codes for CASSPRGSSNTEAFF. The chain joins TRBV4-1 to TRBJ1-1; unclear D gene. Germline V gives CDR1 MGHRA, CDR2 YSYEKL. This CDR3 region has 15 residues. Trimming removed 4 bases at V and 1 base at J, with 13 bases between.

J is TRBJ1-2 and V is TRBV5-5; 9 bases line up with TRBD1. The CDR3 covers 16 residues. The V gene end was trimmed by 0 bases and the J gene end by 8 bases; junction bases not matched to a gene: 11. Germline V gives CDR1 SGHKS, CDR2 YYEKEE (reference sequence). CDR3 residues: CASSLVPGQGSWGYTF. In DNA form, the CDR3 reads TGTGCCAGCAGCTTGGTCCCGGGACAGGGTTCATGGGGCTACACCTTC.

The rearrangement joins TRBV24-1 to TRBJ2-3; TRBD2 is a possible D gene (5 bases). The V end lost 4 bases, the J end lost 1 base, and 11 bases lay between the germline ends. CDR1 KGHDR and CDR2 SFDVKD come from the germline V gene. The CDR3 length is 15 residues. In DNA form, the CDR3 reads TGTGCCACCAGTGAGGGGAGATATCGCACAGATACGCAGTATTTT. This gives the protein CATSEGRYRTDTQYF.

The chain has TRBV11-2 and TRBJ2-3, with D possibly matching TRBD2 (5 bases). Trimming removed 2 bases at V and 6 bases at J, with 12 bases between. This CDR3 region has 14 residues. From germline, CDR1 is SGHAT and CDR2 FQNNGV. Here the CDR3 reads CASSLSLARDTQYF. In DNA, the CDR3 is TGTGCCAGCAGCTTAAGTCTAGCAAGGGATACGCAGTATTTT.

CDR3 residues: CASSYQGTDTQYF. The DNA for the CDR3 is TGTGCCAGCAGCTACCAGGGCACAGATACGCAGTATTTT. The chain couples TRBV7-3 to TRBJ2-3, with D hard to call. Per the germline V gene, CDR1 is SGHTA and CDR2 is FQGTGA. Trimming cost V 4 bases and J 1 base, with 6 bases left between them. The CDR3 has 13 amino acids. Filled out from reference TRBV7-3 and TRBJ2-3, the complete variable domain reads GAGVSQTPSNKVTEKGKYVELRCDPISGHTALYWYRQSLGQGPEFLIYFQGTGAADDSGLPNDRFFAVRPEGSVSTLKIQRTERGDSAVYLCASSYQGTDTQYFGPGTRLTVL.

The gene calls are TRBV27 and TRBJ1-1, with D possibly being TRBD1 (6 bases). Germline lookup yields CDR1 MNHEY and CDR2 SMNVEV (reference sequence). The CDR3 loop spans 17 amino acids. V dropped 2 bases and J dropped 4 bases, with 20 bases sitting between them. CDR3 sequence: CASSLGGAGARGTEAFF. For the CDR3, the DNA is TGTGCCAGCAGTTTAGGGGGGGCAGGGGCGCGAGGCACTGAAGCTTTCTTT.

The chain is built from TRBV12-5 and TRBJ2-5; the D gene is possibly TRBD1 (6 bases). Looked up from germline, CDR1 is LGHNT and CDR2 is FRNRAP. The germline V and J ends were trimmed by 5 bases and 7 bases, with 20 bases remaining between them. The CDR3 extends over 15 amino acids. This chain's CDR3 is CASGIWGHGYGTQYF. CDR3 DNA: TGTGCTAGTGGTATCTGGGGACATGGGTATGGGACCCAGTACTTC.

J is TRBJ2-1 and V is TRBV18, with D possibly being TRBD1 (6 bases). Germline V gene sequence: CDR1 KGHSH, CDR2 LQKENI. This CDR3 has 14 amino acids. The V gene lost 5 bases and the J gene lost 5 bases, with 13 bases spanning the gap. CDR3 amino acids: CASSTTGNNNEQFF. Written as DNA, the CDR3 is TGTGCCAGCTCAACTACAGGGAACAACAATGAGCAGTTCTTC. The full variable domain, with the rest looked up from reference TRBV18 and TRBJ2-1, is NAGVMQNPRHLVRRRGQEARLRCSPMKGHSHVYWYRQLPEEGLKFMVYLQKENIIDESGMPKERFSAEFPKEGPSILRIQQVVRGDSAAYFCASSTTGNNNEQFFGPGTRLTVL.

This clone was detected only once. The chain is built from TRBV27 and TRBJ2-5; 10 bases map to TRBD2. CDR1 and CDR2 from the germline V gene are MNHEY and SMNVEV (reference sequence). This CDR3 has 18 amino acids. With 6 bases clipped from V and 1 base from J, the junction kept 14 bases outside the gene matches. CDR3 sequence (DNA): TGTGCCAGCAGGCCCCTAGCGGGAGAACCCCTAATCCAAGAGACCCAGTACTTC. Encoded protein: CASRPLAGEPLIQETQYF.

The chain joins TRBV7-9 to TRBJ1-6, with D possibly TRBD1 on 5 matching bases. Trimming cost V 1 base and J 11 bases, with 9 bases left between them. Looked up from germline, CDR1 is SEHNR and CDR2 is FQNEAQ (reference sequence). The CDR3 extends over 13 amino acids. In nucleotides, the CDR3 is TGTGCCAGCAGCTTAGGCAGGGAACCACCCCTCCACTTT. Residues: CASSLGREPPLHF.

The V gene is TRBV4-2, the J gene TRBJ2-7, with a possible D match to TRBD2 (5 bases). This CDR3 has 14 residues. V was trimmed by 0 bases and J by 1 base, leaving 7 bases between them. Germline values: CDR1 LGHNA, CDR2 YNFKEQ. This CDR3 is CASSQEWESYEQYF. CDR3 DNA: TGTGCCAGCAGCCAAGAGTGGGAGTCCTACGAGCAGTACTTC.

The rearrangement joins TRBV27 to TRBJ2-5, with 7 bases lining up with TRBD2. Germline V gene data show CDR1 as MNHEY and CDR2 as SMNVEV (reference sequence). Germline trimming cut 4 bases from V and 2 bases from J; bases unmatched to any gene: 25. The CDR3 loop spans 21 amino acids. DNA for the CDR3: TGTGCCAGCAGTTCGGCCTCCAATCTACGCGGGGGACCGAGGAATCAAGAGACCCAGTACTTC. Its translation: CASSSASNLRGGPRNQETQYF.

The rearrangement uses TRBV27 and TRBJ1-3; TRBD1 agrees at 10 bases. The CDR3 is 16 amino acids. Trimming took 0 bases from V and 2 from J; bases not matched to a gene: 1. Germline CDR1 and CDR2: MNHEY and SMNVEV (reference sequence). This CDR3 is CASSLSGTGAGNTIYF. The CDR3 region has the DNA TGTGCCAGCAGTTTATCCGGGACAGGGGCTGGAAACACCATATATTTT.

This clone turned up a few times. The chain combines TRBV18 with TRBJ2-7; 8 nucleotides agree with TRBD1. Trimming took 3 bases from V and 2 from J; bases not matched to a gene: 9. CDR1 and CDR2 from the germline V gene are KGHSH and LQKENI. The CDR3 spans 16 residues. The CDR3 sequence is CASSPLGQGIAYEQYF. CDR3 nucleotides: TGTGCCAGCTCACCCCTTGGACAGGGCATCGCCTACGAGCAGTACTTC.

CDR3 protein: CASSAFPQGAGGGYTF. CDR3 nucleotide sequence: TGTGCCAGCAGCGCCTTCCCTCAGGGGGCCGGGGGAGGCTACACCTTC. The chain is built from TRBV3-1 (or the pseudogene TRBV3-2) and TRBJ1-2, with 8 bases that match TRBD1. CDR1 and CDR2 from the germline V gene are LGHDT and YNNKEL (reference sequence). With V trimmed by 5 bases and J by 8 bases, 16 bases remained unmatched. This CDR3 contains 16 residues.

J is TRBJ2-1 and V is TRBV20-1, with D perhaps matching TRBD2 (6 bases). Trimming cost V 3 bases and J 4 bases, with 22 bases left between them. This CDR3 comprises 17 residues. CDR1 and CDR2 (germline): DFQATT, SNEGSKA (reference sequence). For the CDR3, the DNA is TGCAGTGCTAGTGGTCTAGCGCGCCAGGGCGTATACAATGAGCAGTTCTTC. It is translated as CSASGLARQGVYNEQFF.

The sample holds one count of this clone. The genes are TRBV7-9 and TRBJ2-1; possibly TRBD1 for D (6 bases). Trimming removed 4 bases at V and 4 bases at J, with 20 bases between. Germline assignment: CDR1 SEHNR and CDR2 FQNEAQ (reference sequence). The CDR3 is 17 amino acids. CDR3: CASSSTPGTPGYNEQFF. The CDR3, as DNA: TGTGCCAGCAGCTCTACACCCGGGACACCGGGGTACAATGAGCAGTTCTTC.

The chain is built from TRBV12-5 and TRBJ1-3, with D possibly matching TRBD1 (5 bases). With 3 bases removed from V and 1 base from J, the gap between germline ends came to 7 bases. Germline V CDR1 and CDR2: LGHNT, FRNRAP. The CDR3 is 14 residues long. This CDR3 is CASGLSGSGNTIYF. CDR3 DNA: TGTGCTAGTGGTTTATCAGGGTCTGGAAACACCATATATTTT.

This clone came up a few times. The rearrangement uses TRBV18 and TRBJ1-3; D gene ambiguous. V lost 6 bases to trimming and J lost 0 bases, with 18 bases between them. The CDR3 runs 17 residues. CDR1 and CDR2 (germline): KGHSH, LQKENI. The DNA for the CDR3 is TGTGCCAGCTCTACTTCCTACGCAGGCTACTCTGGAAACACCATATATTTT. Translation gives CASSTSYAGYSGNTIYF.

This clone was seen only a few times. The chain couples TRBV19 to TRBJ2-7, with D uncertain. Germline V gene lookup returns CDR1 LNHDA and CDR2 SQIVND (reference sequence). The CDR3 has 14 amino acids. V lost 0 bases to trimming and J lost 0 bases, with 6 bases between them. CDR3 sequence reads: CASSIDLLSYEQYF. CDR3 sequence (DNA): TGTGCCAGTAGTATAGATCTCCTCTCCTACGAGCAGTACTTC.

The rearrangement links TRBV7-8 to TRBJ1-6, with 8 bases aligning to TRBD1. Germline CDR1 SGHVS, CDR2 FQNEAQ. The ends lost 5 bases at V and 10 bases at J; junction bases unmatched: 10. This CDR3 contains 15 residues. This CDR3 reads CASSKGQGIGSPLHF. In nucleotides, the CDR3 is TGTGCCAGCAGCAAAGGACAGGGAATAGGGTCACCCCTCCACTTT.